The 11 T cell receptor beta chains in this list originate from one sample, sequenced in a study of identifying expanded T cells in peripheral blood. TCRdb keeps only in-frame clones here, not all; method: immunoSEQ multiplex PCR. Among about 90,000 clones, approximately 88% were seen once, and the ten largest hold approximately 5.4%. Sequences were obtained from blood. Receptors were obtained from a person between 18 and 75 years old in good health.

CDR3 nucleotides: TGTGTCAGAAGCTTAGCTCGAGGCAATCAGCCCCAGCATTTT. Protein product: CVRSLARGNQPQHF. The gene calls are TRBV7-5 and TRBJ1-5. TRBV7-5 corresponds to a pseudogene. CDR3 length: 14 amino acids.

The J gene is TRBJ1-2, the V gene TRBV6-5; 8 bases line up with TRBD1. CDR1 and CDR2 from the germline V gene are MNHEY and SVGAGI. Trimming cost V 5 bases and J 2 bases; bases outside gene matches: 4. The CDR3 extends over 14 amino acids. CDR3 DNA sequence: TGTGCCAGCAGTCTCAGGGGGCAGAACTATGGCTACACCTTC. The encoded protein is CASSLRGQNYGYTF.

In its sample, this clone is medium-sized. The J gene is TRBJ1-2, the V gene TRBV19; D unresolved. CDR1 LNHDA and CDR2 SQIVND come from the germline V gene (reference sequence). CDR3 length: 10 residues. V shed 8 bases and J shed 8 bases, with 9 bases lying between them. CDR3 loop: CASSAWGYTF. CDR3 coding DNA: TGTGCCAGTTCCGCATGGGGCTACACCTTC.

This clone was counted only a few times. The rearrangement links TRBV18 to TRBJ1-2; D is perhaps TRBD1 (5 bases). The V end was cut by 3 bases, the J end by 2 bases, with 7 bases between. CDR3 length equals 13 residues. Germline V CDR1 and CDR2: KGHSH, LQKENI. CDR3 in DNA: TGTGCCAGCTCACCGGGACCCAACTATGGCTACACCTTC. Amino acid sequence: CASSPGPNYGYTF. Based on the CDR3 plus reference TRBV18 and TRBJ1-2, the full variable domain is NAGVMQNPRHLVRRRGQEARLRCSPMKGHSHVYWYRQLPEEGLKFMVYLQKENIIDESGMPKERFSAEFPKEGPSILRIQQVVRGDSAAYFCASSPGPNYGYTFGSGTRLTVV.

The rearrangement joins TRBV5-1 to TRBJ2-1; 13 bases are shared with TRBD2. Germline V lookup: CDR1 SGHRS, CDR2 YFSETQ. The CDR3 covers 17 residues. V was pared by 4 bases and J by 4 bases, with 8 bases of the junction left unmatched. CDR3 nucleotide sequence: TGCGCCAGCAGCATTGGACTAGCGGGGGCGGTTTACAATGAGCAGTTCTTC. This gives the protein CASSIGLAGAVYNEQFF.

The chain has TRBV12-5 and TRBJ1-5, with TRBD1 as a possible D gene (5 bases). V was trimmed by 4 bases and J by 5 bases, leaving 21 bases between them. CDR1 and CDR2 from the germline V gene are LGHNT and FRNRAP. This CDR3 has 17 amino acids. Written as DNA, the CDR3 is TGTGCTAGTGGTTCCCGCTTTGCGGCAGGGTACGATCAGCCCCAGCATTTT. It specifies CASGSRFAAGYDQPQHF. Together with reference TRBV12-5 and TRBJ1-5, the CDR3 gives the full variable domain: DARVTQTPRHKVTEMGQEVTMRCQPILGHNTVFWYRQTMMQGLELLAYFRNRAPLDDSGMPKDRFSAEMPDATLATLKIQPSEPRDSAVYFCASGSRFAAGYDQPQHFGDGTRLSIL.

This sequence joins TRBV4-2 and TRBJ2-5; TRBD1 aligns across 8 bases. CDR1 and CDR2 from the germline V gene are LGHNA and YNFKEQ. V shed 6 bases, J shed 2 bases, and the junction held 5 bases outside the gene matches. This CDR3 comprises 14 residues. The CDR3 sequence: CASRIQGGQETQYF. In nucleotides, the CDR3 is TGTGCCAGCAGAATACAGGGGGGACAAGAGACCCAGTACTTC.

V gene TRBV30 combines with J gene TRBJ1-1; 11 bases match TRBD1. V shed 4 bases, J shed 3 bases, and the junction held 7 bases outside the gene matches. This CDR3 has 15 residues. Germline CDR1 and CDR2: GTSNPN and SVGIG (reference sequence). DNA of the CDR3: TGTGCCTGGACCACAGGGGGACAGGGGGACACTGAAGCTTTCTTT. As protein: CAWTTGGQGDTEAFF.

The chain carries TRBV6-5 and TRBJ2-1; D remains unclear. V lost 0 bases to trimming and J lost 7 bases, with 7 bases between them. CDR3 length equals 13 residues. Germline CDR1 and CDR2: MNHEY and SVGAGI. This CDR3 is CASSYSLVNEQFF. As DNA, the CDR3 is TGTGCCAGCAGTTACTCTTTAGTTAATGAGCAGTTCTTC.

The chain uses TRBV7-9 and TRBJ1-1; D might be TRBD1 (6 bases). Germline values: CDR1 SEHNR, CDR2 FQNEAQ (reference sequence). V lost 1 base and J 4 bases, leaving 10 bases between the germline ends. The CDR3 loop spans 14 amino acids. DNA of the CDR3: TGTGCCAGCAGCTTAGACGCAGGGGCCACTGAAGCTTTCTTT. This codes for CASSLDAGATEAFF. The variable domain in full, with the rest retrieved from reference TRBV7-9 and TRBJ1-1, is DTGVSQNPRHKITKRGQNVTFRCDPISEHNRLYWYRQTLGQGPEFLTYFQNEAQLEKSRLLSDRFSAERPKGSFSTLEIQRTEQGDSAMYLCASSLDAGATEAFFGQGTRLTVV.

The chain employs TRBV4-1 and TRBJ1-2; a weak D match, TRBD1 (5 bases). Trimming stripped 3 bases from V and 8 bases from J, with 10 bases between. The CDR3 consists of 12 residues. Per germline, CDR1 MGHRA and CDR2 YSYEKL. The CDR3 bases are TGCGCCAGCAGCCAGCAGGGTTGGGGCTACACCTTC. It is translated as CASSQQGWGYTF.